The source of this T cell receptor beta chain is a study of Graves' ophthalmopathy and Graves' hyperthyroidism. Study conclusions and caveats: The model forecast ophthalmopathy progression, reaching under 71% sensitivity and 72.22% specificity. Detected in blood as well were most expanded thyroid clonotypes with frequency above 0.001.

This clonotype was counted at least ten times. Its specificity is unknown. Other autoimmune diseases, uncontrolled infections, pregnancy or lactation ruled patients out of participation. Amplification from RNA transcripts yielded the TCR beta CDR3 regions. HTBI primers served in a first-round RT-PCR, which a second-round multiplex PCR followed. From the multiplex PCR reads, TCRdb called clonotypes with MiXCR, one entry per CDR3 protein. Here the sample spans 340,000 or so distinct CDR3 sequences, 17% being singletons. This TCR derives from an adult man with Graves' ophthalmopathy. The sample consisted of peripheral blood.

The CDR3 loop reads CASSEAGIPGETQYF. The DNA of the CDR3 is TGTGCCAGCAGTGAAGCCGGGATCCCCGGGGAGACCCAGTACTTC. The V call is TRBV6-1, the J call TRBJ2-5; possible D gene TRBD2, 5 bases. V gave up 0 bases and J gave up 5 bases, with 13 bases separating them. Per the germline V gene, CDR1 is MNHNS and CDR2 is SASEGT. This CDR3 comprises 15 residues.